A selection of T cell receptor beta chains follows, all from one sample in a study of T cell repertoires in cytomegalovirus infection. MiXCR was run by TCRdb on the reads, yielding one entry per CDR3 protein. The sample has under 300,000 distinct CDR3 sequences; roughly 12% are singletons. Sequencing input: PBMCs. These receptors all come from a human donor in good health (CMV status not recorded). Some clones in this sample may be carry-over from other donors' samples. Each CDR3 is given with its conserved first and last residue. D genes are given only for firm matches. Clone size, where shown, is once, few, many, or a class for clones that have expanded.

TRBJ2-3	-	TRBD1	TRBV20-1	TGCAGTGCTAGAGCCCGGGACAGCAGAGATACGCAGTATTTT	CSARARDSRDTQYF
TRBJ1-1	-	-	TRBV20-1	TGCAGTGCTACCCGTTATGGGGGCATGAACACTGAAGCTTTCTTT	CSATRYGGMNTEAFF
TRBJ2-1	few	TRBD2	TRBV20-1	TGCAGCGGAGCGGGAGGGTTCGATGAGCAGTTCTTC	CSGAGGFDEQFF
TRBJ2-5	many	-	TRBV7-2	TGTGCCAGCAGGGGAGCGGCTGAAGAGACCCAGTACTTC	CASRGAAEETQYF
TRBJ1-2	few	TRBD1	TRBV19	TGTGCCAGTGCAAGGGACAGTTACTATGGCTACACCTTC	CASARDSYYGYTF
TRBJ1-3	few	-	TRBV4-3	TGCGCCAGCAGCCAGGGAGCGGGAAACACCATATATTTT	CASSQGAGNTIYF
TRBJ2-2	-	-	TRBV28	TGTGCCAGCAGTTTTCGTGGCGAAGGGACCGGGGAGCTGTTTTTT	CASSFRGEGTGELFF
TRBJ1-4	-	-	TRBV20-1	TGCAGTGCTAGAGAGGTCGAAAAACTGTTTTTT	CSAREVEKLFF
TRBJ2-7	few	-	TRBV5-4	TGTGCCAGCTCATCCCCCCCCGGGACCTACGAGCAGTACTTC	CASSSPPGTYEQYF
TRBJ1-1	many	-	TRBV7-2	TGTGCCAGCAGCTTAGACAGACAGATGAACACTGAAGCTTTCTTT	CASSLDRQMNTEAFF
TRBJ2-6	many	TRBD1	TRBV7-2	TGTGCCAGCAGCTCACTGCCGGGACAGGGCACTGGGGCCAACGTCCTGACTTTC	CASSSLPGQGTGANVLTF
TRBJ1-1	few	TRBD1	TRBV7-2	TGTGCCAGCAGCCCGACCGGGACAGGGGTCGGGAACACTGAAGCTTTCTTT	CASSPTGTGVGNTEAFF